This is a list of T cell receptor beta chains from one sample in a study of blood T cells in healthy people across ages. One entry per CDR3 protein, called by TCRdb with MiXCR from the 5' RACE reads. The profile shows about 540,000 distinct CDR3 sequences, around 24% of them singletons. The same data also contributed to another study, on T cells of mothers and their children.

Sequenced: blood. Receptors originate from a boy younger than 18 in good health. CDR3s include the opening cysteine and the closing phenylalanine or tryptophan. Fields, in order: clone size, V gene, D gene, J gene, CDR3 protein, CDR3 DNA. The D gene is left open where the match is weak. Rows may omit the clone size; those that give it use once, few, many or a size class.

clone size: .; V gene: TRBV6-6; D gene: .; J gene: TRBJ1-3; CDR3 protein: CASSYGQNTIYF; CDR3 DNA: TGTGCCAGCAGTTACGGGCAAAACACCATATATTTT
clone size: few; V gene: TRBV6-6; D gene: .; J gene: TRBJ2-3; CDR3 protein: CASSAIRTDTQYF; CDR3 DNA: TGTGCCAGCAGTGCGATCCGCACAGATACGCAGTATTTT
clone size: few; V gene: TRBV4-2; D gene: TRBD2; J gene: TRBJ2-1; CDR3 protein: CASSHPTGAGGNNEQFF; CDR3 DNA: TGTGCCAGCAGCCACCCAACGGGTGCGGGAGGCAACAATGAGCAGTTCTTC
clone size: .; V gene: TRBV10-3; D gene: TRBD2; J gene: TRBJ2-3; CDR3 protein: CAISEPSGRSRLGSTDTQYF; CDR3 DNA: TGTGCCATCAGTGAACCCAGCGGGAGGAGTAGGCTCGGTAGCACAGATACGCAGTATTTT
clone size: few; V gene: TRBV27; D gene: .; J gene: TRBJ2-1; CDR3 protein: CASSPTIDETTNEQFF; CDR3 DNA: TGTGCCAGCAGTCCGACAATCGACGAGACTACCAATGAGCAGTTCTTC
clone size: few; V gene: TRBV6-2/TRBV6-3; D gene: .; J gene: TRBJ2-1; CDR3 protein: CASSYSTVYQGPNEQFF; CDR3 DNA: TGTGCCAGCAGTTACTCGACCGTTTATCAGGGGCCCAATGAGCAGTTCTTC
clone size: .; V gene: TRBV28; D gene: TRBD2; J gene: TRBJ2-1; CDR3 protein: CASSGGVAGDYNEQFF; CDR3 DNA: TGTGCCAGCAGTGGGGGGGTAGCGGGGGACTACAATGAGCAGTTCTTC
clone size: few; V gene: TRBV27; D gene: TRBD2; J gene: TRBJ2-4; CDR3 protein: CASSKRLTSGGARKNIQYF; CDR3 DNA: TGTGCCAGCAGTAAAAGACTCACAAGCGGGGGGGCGAGGAAAAACATTCAGTACTTC
clone size: few; V gene: TRBV7-9; D gene: .; J gene: TRBJ1-4; CDR3 protein: CASSLDLGDEKLFF; CDR3 DNA: TGTGCCAGCAGCTTAGACCTGGGGGATGAAAAACTGTTTTTT
clone size: .; V gene: TRBV9; D gene: TRBD2; J gene: TRBJ2-5; CDR3 protein: CASSPHTSGGPETQYF; CDR3 DNA: TGTGCCAGCAGCCCCCACACTAGCGGGGGGCCAGAGACCCAGTACTTC
clone size: .; V gene: TRBV9; D gene: .; J gene: TRBJ1-3; CDR3 protein: CASTLGRSSGNTIYF; CDR3 DNA: TGTGCCAGCACCCTAGGCCGTTCCTCTGGAAACACCATATATTTT
clone size: .; V gene: TRBV12-3/TRBV12-4; D gene: .; J gene: TRBJ2-3; CDR3 protein: CASSILTRPTQYF; CDR3 DNA: TGTGCCAGCAGTATCCTGACTAGGCCGACGCAGTATTTT
clone size: .; V gene: TRBV10-3; D gene: TRBD1; J gene: TRBJ2-1; CDR3 protein: CAISDPGTASYNEQFF; CDR3 DNA: TGTGCCATCAGTGACCCTGGGACAGCGTCCTACAATGAGCAGTTCTTC
clone size: few; V gene: TRBV7-9; D gene: .; J gene: TRBJ1-1; CDR3 protein: CASALGGVTEAFF; CDR3 DNA: TGTGCCAGCGCCTTAGGGGGGGTCACTGAAGCTTTCTTT
clone size: few; V gene: TRBV7-2; D gene: .; J gene: TRBJ1-6; CDR3 protein: CASSSPAGGRGSPLHF; CDR3 DNA: TGTGCCAGCAGCTCCCCCGCGGGAGGGCGGGGTTCACCCCTCCACTTT
clone size: .; V gene: TRBV29-1; D gene: .; J gene: TRBJ2-1; CDR3 protein: CSVEWDQSSYNEQFF; CDR3 DNA: TGCAGCGTTGAATGGGACCAGAGCTCCTACAATGAGCAGTTCTTC
clone size: .; V gene: TRBV6-2/TRBV6-3; D gene: TRBD1; J gene: TRBJ2-5; CDR3 protein: CASSYSLRGKAQYF; CDR3 DNA: TGTGCCAGCAGTTACAGTCTCAGGGGGAAGGCCCAGTACTTC
clone size: few; V gene: TRBV18; D gene: .; J gene: TRBJ2-5; CDR3 protein: CASSPIAGQQETQYF; CDR3 DNA: TGTGCCAGCTCACCTATCGCGGGACAGCAAGAGACCCAGTACTTC
clone size: few; V gene: TRBV7-3; D gene: .; J gene: TRBJ2-1; CDR3 protein: CASSLIGSEMGYNEQFF; CDR3 DNA: TGTGCCAGCAGCTTAATCGGATCGGAGATGGGTTACAATGAGCAGTTCTTC
clone size: few; V gene: TRBV7-9; D gene: TRBD1; J gene: TRBJ2-7; CDR3 protein: CASSSGTGRIYEQYF; CDR3 DNA: TGTGCCAGCAGCTCTGGGACAGGGAGGATATACGAGCAGTACTTC
clone size: .; V gene: TRBV5-5; D gene: .; J gene: TRBJ2-5; CDR3 protein: CASSFIGPETQYF; CDR3 DNA: TGTGCCAGCAGCTTCATAGGTCCAGAGACCCAGTACTTC
clone size: few; V gene: TRBV24-1; D gene: .; J gene: TRBJ2-7; CDR3 protein: CATSEGQGVYEQYF; CDR3 DNA: TGTGCCACCAGTGAAGGTCAAGGGGTTTACGAGCAGTACTTC
clone size: .; V gene: TRBV7-2; D gene: .; J gene: TRBJ1-1; CDR3 protein: CASSLELRTEAFF; CDR3 DNA: TGTGCCAGCAGCTTGGAACTTAGGACTGAAGCTTTCTTT
clone size: few; V gene: TRBV7-9; D gene: .; J gene: TRBJ1-1; CDR3 protein: CASTDYRQVNTEAFF; CDR3 DNA: TGTGCCAGCACCGATTACCGACAGGTGAACACTGAAGCTTTCTTT
clone size: few; V gene: TRBV5-1; D gene: TRBD1; J gene: TRBJ2-6; CDR3 protein: CASSQRQGGSGANVLTF; CDR3 DNA: TGCGCCAGCAGCCAAAGACAGGGTGGCTCTGGGGCCAACGTCCTGACTTTC
clone size: .; V gene: TRBV5-1; D gene: TRBD1; J gene: TRBJ1-1; CDR3 protein: CASSFGTGVTEAFF; CDR3 DNA: TGCGCCAGCAGTTTTGGGACAGGCGTGACTGAAGCTTTCTTT
clone size: .; V gene: TRBV12-3/TRBV12-4; D gene: .; J gene: TRBJ1-2; CDR3 protein: CASSYYRDGYTF; CDR3 DNA: TGTGCCAGCAGTTATTACAGGGATGGCTACACCTTC
clone size: few; V gene: TRBV7-9; D gene: TRBD2; J gene: TRBJ2-7; CDR3 protein: CASSLVGSGEYEQYF; CDR3 DNA: TGTGCCAGCAGCTTAGTGGGTAGCGGGGAATACGAGCAGTACTTC
clone size: few; V gene: TRBV10-3; D gene: TRBD1; J gene: TRBJ2-7; CDR3 protein: CAISGVGGRDSLYEQYF; CDR3 DNA: TGTGCCATCAGTGGGGTAGGGGGCCGGGACAGTCTCTACGAGCAGTACTTC
clone size: few; V gene: TRBV6-1; D gene: TRBD2; J gene: TRBJ2-7; CDR3 protein: CASRLAGDYGQYF; CDR3 DNA: TGTGCCAGCAGACTAGCGGGGGACTACGGGCAGTACTTC
clone size: .; V gene: TRBV6-5; D gene: TRBD2; J gene: TRBJ2-1; CDR3 protein: CASSYLAGPYLGKNEQFF; CDR3 DNA: TGTGCCAGCAGTTACCTAGCGGGGCCGTACTTAGGGAAGAATGAGCAGTTCTTC
clone size: .; V gene: TRBV7-8; D gene: .; J gene: TRBJ2-7; CDR3 protein: CASSSRRGSEQYF; CDR3 DNA: TGTGCCAGCAGCTCTCGAAGAGGGAGCGAGCAGTACTTC
clone size: many; V gene: TRBV5-1; D gene: .; J gene: TRBJ1-5; CDR3 protein: CASSPGQNNQPQHF; CDR3 DNA: TGCGCCAGCAGCCCCGGACAGAACAATCAGCCCCAGCATTTT
clone size: .; V gene: TRBV6-6; D gene: .; J gene: TRBJ2-7; CDR3 protein: CASSHSEGGYEQYF; CDR3 DNA: TGTGCCAGCAGCCACTCTGAAGGGGGGTACGAGCAGTACTTC